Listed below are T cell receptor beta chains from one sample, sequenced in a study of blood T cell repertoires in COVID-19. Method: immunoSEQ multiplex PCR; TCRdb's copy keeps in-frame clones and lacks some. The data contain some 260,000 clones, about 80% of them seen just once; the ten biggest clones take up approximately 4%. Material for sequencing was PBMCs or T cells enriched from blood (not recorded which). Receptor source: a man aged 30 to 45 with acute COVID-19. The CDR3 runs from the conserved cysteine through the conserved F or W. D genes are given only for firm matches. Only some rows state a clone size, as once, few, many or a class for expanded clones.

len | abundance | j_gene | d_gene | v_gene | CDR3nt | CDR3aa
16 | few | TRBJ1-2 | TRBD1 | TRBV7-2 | TGTGCCAGCAGCTTGAGCCCCGGGACAGGGGGTTATGGCTACACCTTC | CASSLSPGTGGYGYTF
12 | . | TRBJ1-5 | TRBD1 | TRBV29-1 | TGCAGCGTGGGGACAGTCAATCAGCCCCAGCATTTT | CSVGTVNQPQHF
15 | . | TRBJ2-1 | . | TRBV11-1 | TGTGCCAGCACCCTCCACCGGACAGTGCAGTCTGAGCAGTTCTTC | CASTLHRTVQSEQFF
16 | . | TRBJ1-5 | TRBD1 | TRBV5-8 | TGTGCCAGCAGCATATCGGGACAGCTATCGGTTCAGCCCCAGCATTTT | CASSISGQLSVQPQHF
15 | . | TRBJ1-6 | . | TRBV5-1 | TGTGCCAGCAGCCTCAGGACGGGGGATAATTCACCCCTCCACTTT | CASSLRTGDNSPLHF
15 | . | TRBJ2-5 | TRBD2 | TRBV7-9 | TGTGCCAGCAGCTTAGCGGCGGGAGGGCTGGAGACCCAGTACTTC | CASSLAAGGLETQYF
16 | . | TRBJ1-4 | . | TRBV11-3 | TGTGCCAGCAGCTTAGATTTTCGGGGGTCGAAAGAAAAACTGTTTTTT | CASSLDFRGSKEKLFF
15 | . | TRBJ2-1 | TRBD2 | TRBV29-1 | TGCAGCGTTGAATTTGGACTAGCGGGGGCCAATGAGCAGTTCTTC | CSVEFGLAGANEQFF
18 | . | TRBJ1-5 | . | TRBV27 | TGTGCCAGCAGTTTTTTCAGGATTGGGCAGGGAAGCAATCAGCCCCAGCATTTT | CASSFFRIGQGSNQPQHF
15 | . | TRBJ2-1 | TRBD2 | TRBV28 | TGTGCCAGCAGTAGCGGGAGTGGCTTCTACAATGAGCAGTTCTTC | CASSSGSGFYNEQFF
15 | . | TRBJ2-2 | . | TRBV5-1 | TGCGCCAGCAGTCCAGTCCGGGGTGTTGGCGGGGAGCTGTTTTTT | CASSPVRGVGGELFF
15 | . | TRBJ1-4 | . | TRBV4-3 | TGCGCCAGCAGCCAAGATCAGGGTTGGAGAGAAAAACTGTTTTTT | CASSQDQGWREKLFF
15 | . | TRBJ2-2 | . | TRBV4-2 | TGTGCCAGCTCAACAGCTCCCGCGAACACCGGGGAGCTGTTTTTT | CASSTAPANTGELFF
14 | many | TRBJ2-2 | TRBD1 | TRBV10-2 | TGCGCCACCAGTGACAGGGGGGTTACCGGGGAGCTGTTTTTT | CATSDRGVTGELFF
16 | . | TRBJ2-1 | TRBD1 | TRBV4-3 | TGCGCCAGCAGCCAACGGTTGGCAGGGGGAAACAATGAGCAGTTCTTC | CASSQRLAGGNNEQFF
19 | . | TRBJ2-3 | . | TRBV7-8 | TGTGCCAGCAGCTTAGTAGTCGCTGGGGCTAGCGATAGCCTAGATACGCAGTATTTT | CASSLVVAGASDSLDTQYF
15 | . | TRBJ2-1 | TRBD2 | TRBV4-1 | TGCGCCAGCAGCCAAGTGGGGACTAGCGGAAACGAGCAGTTCTTC | CASSQVGTSGNEQFF
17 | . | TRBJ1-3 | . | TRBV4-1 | TGCGCCAGCAGCCAAGTTCAATCGGGGGGGGCCGGGAACACCATATATTTT | CASSQVQSGGAGNTIYF
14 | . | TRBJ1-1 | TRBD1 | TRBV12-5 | TGTGCTAGTGGTTTCGGGGGACAGCAACCTGGAGCTTTCTTT | CASGFGGQQPGAFF
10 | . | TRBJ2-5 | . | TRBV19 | TGTGCCAGCGGGTCGGGGACCCAGTACTTC | CASGSGTQYF
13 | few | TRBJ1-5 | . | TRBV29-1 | TGCAGCGTTGTAGGGGGAGTCTATCAGCCCCAGCATTTT | CSVVGGVYQPQHF
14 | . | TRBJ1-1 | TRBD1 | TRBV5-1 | TGCGCCAGCAGCCTCCTTGACAGGGAAGGTGAAGCTTTCTTT | CASSLLDREGEAFF
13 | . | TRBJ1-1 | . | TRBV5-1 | TGTGCCAGCAGCGTTTCAGGCGACACTGAAGCTTTCTTT | CASSVSGDTEAFF
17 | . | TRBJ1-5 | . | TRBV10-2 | TGCGCCGCCAGCAAATTGCAGGTCTCTAATAGCAATCAGCCCCAGCATTTT | CAASKLQVSNSNQPQHF